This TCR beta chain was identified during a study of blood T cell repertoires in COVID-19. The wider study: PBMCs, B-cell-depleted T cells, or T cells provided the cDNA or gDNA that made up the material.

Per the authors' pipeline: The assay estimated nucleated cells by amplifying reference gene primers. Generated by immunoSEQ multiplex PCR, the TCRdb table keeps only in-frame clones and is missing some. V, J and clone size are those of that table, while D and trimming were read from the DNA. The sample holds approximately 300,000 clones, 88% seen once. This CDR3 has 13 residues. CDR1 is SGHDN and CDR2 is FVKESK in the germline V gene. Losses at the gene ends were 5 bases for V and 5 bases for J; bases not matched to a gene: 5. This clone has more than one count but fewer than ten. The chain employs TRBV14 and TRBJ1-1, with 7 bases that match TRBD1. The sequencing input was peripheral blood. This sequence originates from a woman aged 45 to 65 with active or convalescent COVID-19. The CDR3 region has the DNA TGTGCCAGCAGCTTACAGGGGATAACTGAAGCTTTCTTT. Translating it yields CASSLQGITEAFF.